This T cell receptor beta chain stems from a study of shared clonotypes between healthy human individuals. About the research overall: Every donor yielded three CD4 naive, three CD4 memory, two CD8 naive and one CD8 memory plate.

The CDR3 runs to 15 residues. Germline CDR1 WNHNN, CDR2 SYGVQD (reference sequence). After removal of 2 bases from V and 5 bases from J, the junction contained 7 bases not matched to a gene. Study-level results: Relative to their counterparts shared across all four donors, non-shared clonotypes exhibited diminished generation probabilities.

Note on this clone: Its antigen is still unknown.

Sorted-subset replicate PCRs used about 180 ng DNA, around 31,000 T cell genomes. Sequencing was performed with immunoSEQ multiplex PCR; in TCRdb, only in-frame clones are kept and a portion is missing. The top ten clones hold roughly 0.4% of a sample with 1.5 million to 1.9 million clones, 95% to 99% of them seen once. Partitioning of CD4+ cells yielded a CD45RA+ naive subset and a CD45RA-negative memory subset. This chain uses TRBV10-1 with TRBJ1-1; 8 bases fit TRBD1. The specimen sequenced was naive CD4+ T cells sorted from blood. Stated subset: CD45RA+ positively selected. The source of this sequence is a man in his thirties or forties in good health. CDR3 region: CASSESRGRGTEAFF. The CDR3 nucleotides read TGCGCCAGCAGTGAGAGCAGGGGGCGGGGGACTGAAGCTTTCTTT.